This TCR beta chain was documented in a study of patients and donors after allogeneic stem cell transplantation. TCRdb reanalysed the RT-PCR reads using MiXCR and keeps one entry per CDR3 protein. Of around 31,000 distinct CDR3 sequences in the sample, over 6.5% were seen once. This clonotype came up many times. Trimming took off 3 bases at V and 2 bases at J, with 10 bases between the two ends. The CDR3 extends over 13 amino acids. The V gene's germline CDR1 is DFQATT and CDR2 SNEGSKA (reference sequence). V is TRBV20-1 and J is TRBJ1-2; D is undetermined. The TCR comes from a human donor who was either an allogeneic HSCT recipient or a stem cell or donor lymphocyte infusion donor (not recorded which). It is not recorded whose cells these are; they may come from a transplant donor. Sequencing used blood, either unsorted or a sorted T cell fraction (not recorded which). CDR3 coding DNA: TGCAGTGCTAGTGGCCCGGGGAACTATGGCTACACCTTC. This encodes CSASGPGNYGYTF.